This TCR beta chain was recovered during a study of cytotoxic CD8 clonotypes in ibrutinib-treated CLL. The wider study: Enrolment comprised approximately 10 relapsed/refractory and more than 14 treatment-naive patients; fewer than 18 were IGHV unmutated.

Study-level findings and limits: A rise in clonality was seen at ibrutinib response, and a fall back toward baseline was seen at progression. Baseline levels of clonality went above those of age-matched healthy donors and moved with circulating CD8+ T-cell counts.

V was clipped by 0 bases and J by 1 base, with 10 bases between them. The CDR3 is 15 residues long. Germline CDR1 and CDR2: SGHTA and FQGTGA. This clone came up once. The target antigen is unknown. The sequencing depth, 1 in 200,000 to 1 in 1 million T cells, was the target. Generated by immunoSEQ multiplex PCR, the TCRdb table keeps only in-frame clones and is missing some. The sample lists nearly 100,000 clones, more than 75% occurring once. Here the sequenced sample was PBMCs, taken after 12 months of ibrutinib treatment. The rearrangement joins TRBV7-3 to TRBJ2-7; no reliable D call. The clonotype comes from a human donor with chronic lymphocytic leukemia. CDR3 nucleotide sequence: TGTGCCAGCAGCTTAACTTTTTCCTCTTCCTACGAGCAGTACTTC. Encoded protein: CASSLTFSSSYEQYF.